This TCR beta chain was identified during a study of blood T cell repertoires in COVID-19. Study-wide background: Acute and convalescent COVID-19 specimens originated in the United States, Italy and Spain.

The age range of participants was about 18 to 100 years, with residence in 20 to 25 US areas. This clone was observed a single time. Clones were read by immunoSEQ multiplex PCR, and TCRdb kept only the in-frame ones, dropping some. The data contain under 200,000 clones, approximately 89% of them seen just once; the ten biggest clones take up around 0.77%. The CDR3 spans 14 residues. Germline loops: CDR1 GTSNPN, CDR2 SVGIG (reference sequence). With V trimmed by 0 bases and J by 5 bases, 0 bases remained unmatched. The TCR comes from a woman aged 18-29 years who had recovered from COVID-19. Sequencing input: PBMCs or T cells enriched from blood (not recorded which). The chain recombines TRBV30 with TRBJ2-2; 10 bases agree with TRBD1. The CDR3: CAWSVGQGTGELFF. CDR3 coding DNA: TGTGCCTGGAGTGTGGGACAGGGGACCGGGGAGCTGTTTTTT.